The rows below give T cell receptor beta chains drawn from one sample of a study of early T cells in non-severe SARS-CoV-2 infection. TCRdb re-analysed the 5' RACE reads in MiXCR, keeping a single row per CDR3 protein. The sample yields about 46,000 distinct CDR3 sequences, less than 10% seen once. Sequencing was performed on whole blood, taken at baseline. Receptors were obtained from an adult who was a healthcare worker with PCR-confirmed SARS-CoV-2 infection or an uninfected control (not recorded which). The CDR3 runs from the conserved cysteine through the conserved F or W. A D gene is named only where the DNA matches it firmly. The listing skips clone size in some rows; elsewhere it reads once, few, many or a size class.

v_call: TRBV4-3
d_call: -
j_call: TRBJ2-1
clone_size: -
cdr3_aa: CASSQDAQGTNEQFF
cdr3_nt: TGCGCCAGCAGCCAAGATGCCCAGGGGACCAATGAGCAGTTCTTC

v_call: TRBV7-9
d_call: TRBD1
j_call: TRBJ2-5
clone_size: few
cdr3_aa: CASSSWQGVARETQYF
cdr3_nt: TGTGCCAGCAGCTCCTGGCAGGGGGTAGCGCGAGAGACCCAGTACTTC

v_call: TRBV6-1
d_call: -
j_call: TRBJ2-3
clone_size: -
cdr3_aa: CASTGWRGDTQYF
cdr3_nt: TGTGCCAGCACCGGTTGGAGAGGAGATACGCAGTATTTT

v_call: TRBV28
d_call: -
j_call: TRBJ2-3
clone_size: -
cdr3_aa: CASSIDPFSFTDTQYF
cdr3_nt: TGTGCCAGCAGTATCGACCCCTTTTCCTTCACAGATACGCAGTATTTT

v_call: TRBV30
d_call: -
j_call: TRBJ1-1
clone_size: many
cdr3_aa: CAWKGGRITEAFF
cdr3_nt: TGTGCCTGGAAGGGGGGCAGAATCACTGAAGCTTTCTTT

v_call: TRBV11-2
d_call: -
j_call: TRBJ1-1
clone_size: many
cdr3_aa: CASSLDGGLHTEAFF
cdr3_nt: TGTGCCAGCAGCTTAGACGGGGGCTTACACACTGAAGCTTTCTTT

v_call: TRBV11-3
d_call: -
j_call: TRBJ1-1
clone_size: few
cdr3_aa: CASSPGGPGHTEAFF
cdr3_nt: TGTGCCAGCAGCCCGGGAGGCCCAGGGCACACTGAAGCTTTCTTT

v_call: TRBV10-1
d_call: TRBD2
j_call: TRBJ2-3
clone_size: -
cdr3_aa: CASSFGSGSATDTQYF
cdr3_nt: TGCGCCAGCAGCTTCGGTAGCGGGAGTGCCACAGATACGCAGTATTTT

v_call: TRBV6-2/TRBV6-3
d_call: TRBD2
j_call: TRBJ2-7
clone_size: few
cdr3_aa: CASSYSTSGGTSSYEQYF
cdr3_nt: TGTGCCAGCAGTTACTCGACTAGCGGGGGGACTAGCTCCTACGAGCAGTACTTC

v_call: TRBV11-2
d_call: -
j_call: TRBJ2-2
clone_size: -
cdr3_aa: CASSFPGSGELFF
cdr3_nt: TGTGCCAGCAGCTTTCCAGGGAGTGGGGAGCTGTTTTTT

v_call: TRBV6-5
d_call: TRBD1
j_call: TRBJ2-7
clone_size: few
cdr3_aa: CASRIATGAYEQYF
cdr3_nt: TGTGCCAGCAGGATCGCGACAGGGGCCTACGAGCAGTACTTC

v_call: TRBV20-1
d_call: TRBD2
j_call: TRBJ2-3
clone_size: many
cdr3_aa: CSARVLAGVVDTQYF
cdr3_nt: TGCAGTGCTAGAGTACTAGCGGGAGTAGTAGATACGCAGTATTTT

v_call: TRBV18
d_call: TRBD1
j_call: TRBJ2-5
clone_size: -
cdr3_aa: CASSPRRDRVEETQYF
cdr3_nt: TGTGCCAGCTCACCACGGAGGGACAGGGTAGAAGAGACCCAGTACTTC

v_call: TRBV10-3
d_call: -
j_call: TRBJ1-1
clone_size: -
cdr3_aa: CAIRVDRWNTEAFF
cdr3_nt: TGTGCCATCAGAGTTGACAGGTGGAACACTGAAGCTTTCTTT

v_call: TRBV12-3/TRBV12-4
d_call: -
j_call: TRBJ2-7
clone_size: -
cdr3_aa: CASSLIGTYEQYF
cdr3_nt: TGTGCCAGCAGTTTGATCGGAACATACGAGCAGTACTTC

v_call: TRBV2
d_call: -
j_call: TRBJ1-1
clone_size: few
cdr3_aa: CASRWGGTEAFF
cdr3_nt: TGTGCCAGCAGGTGGGGAGGCACTGAAGCTTTCTTT

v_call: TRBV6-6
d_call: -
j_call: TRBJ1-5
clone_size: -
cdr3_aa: CASSRLPPQHF
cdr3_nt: TGTGCCAGCAGTCGTCTACCACCCCAGCATTTT

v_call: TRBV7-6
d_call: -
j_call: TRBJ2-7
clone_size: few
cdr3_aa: CASSVDITYEQYF
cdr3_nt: TGTGCCAGCAGCGTGGACATAACCTACGAGCAGTACTTC

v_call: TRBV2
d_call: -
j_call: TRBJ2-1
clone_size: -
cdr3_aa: CASSEGVSYNEQFF
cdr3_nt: TGTGCCAGCAGTGAGGGGGTCTCCTACAATGAGCAGTTCTTC

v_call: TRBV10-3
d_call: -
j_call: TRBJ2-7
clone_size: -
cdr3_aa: CAISAWTAYEQYF
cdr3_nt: TGTGCCATCAGTGCCTGGACAGCTTACGAGCAGTACTTC